This entry describes one TCR beta chain. This record comes from a study of blood T cell repertoires in COVID-19. Sequencing was performed with immunoSEQ multiplex PCR; in TCRdb, only in-frame clones are kept and a portion is missing. This sample carries 250,000 or so clones, nearly 90% of them seen once, and the ten largest clones take roughly 2%. The CDR3 consists of 11 residues. The V end lost 7 bases, the J end lost 8 bases, and 11 bases lay between the germline ends. From germline, CDR1 is MNHEY and CDR2 SVGAGI. The chain is built from TRBV6-5 and TRBJ1-1; perhaps TRBD1 as D (5 bases). This TCR was recovered from a woman between 55 and 75 years old with COVID-19, enrolled during active disease. Sequenced sample: peripheral blood. CDR3 sequence: CASTKGQEAFF. CDR3 bases: TGTGCCAGCACCAAGGGGCAGGAAGCTTTCTTT.